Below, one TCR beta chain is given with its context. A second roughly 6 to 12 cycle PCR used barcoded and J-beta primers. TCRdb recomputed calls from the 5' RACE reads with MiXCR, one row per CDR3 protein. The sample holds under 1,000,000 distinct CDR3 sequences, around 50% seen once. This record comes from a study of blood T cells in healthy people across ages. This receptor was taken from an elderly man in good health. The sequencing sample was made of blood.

The CDR3 here is CAISPGQGPYEQYF. The DNA of the CDR3 is TGTGCCATCAGCCCGGGACAGGGTCCCTACGAGCAGTACTTC. V and J are TRBV10-3 and TRBJ2-7, with TRBD1 identical over 9 bases. The V gene end was trimmed by 6 bases and the J gene end by 2 bases; junction bases not matched to a gene: 5. Looked up from germline, CDR1 is ENHRY and CDR2 is SYGVKD. This CDR3 has 14 amino acids.